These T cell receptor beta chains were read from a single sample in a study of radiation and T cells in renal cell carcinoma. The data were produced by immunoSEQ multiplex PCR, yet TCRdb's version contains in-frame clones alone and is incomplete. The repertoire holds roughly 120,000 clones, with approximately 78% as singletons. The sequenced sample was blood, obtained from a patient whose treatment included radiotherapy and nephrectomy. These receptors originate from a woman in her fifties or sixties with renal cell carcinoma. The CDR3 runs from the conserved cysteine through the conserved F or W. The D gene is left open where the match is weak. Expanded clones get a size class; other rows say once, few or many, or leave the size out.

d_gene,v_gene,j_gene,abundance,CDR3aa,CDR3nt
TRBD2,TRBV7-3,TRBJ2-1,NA,CASSLLAGGPVNEQFF,TGTGCCAGCAGCTTATTAGCGGGGGGGCCGGTGAATGAGCAGTTCTTC
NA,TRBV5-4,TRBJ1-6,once,CASSSPGKHSPLHF,TGTGCCAGCAGCTCGCCGGGAAAACATTCACCCCTCCACTTT
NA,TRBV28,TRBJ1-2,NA,CASLRGDGRGYTF,TGTGCCAGCCTTAGGGGGGACGGTAGAGGCTACACCTTC
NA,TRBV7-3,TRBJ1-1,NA,CASSQRGALNTEAFF,TGTGCCAGCAGCCAAAGGGGGGCCCTGAACACTGAAGCTTTCTTT
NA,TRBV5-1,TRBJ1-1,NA,CASSLGGPPETEAFF,TGCGCCAGCAGCTTGGGCGGACCCCCGGAGACTGAAGCTTTCTTT
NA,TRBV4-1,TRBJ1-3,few,CASSLLTGNTIYF,TGCGCCAGCAGCCTCCTTACTGGAAACACCATATATTTT
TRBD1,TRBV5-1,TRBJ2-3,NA,CASSLETGGWTDTQYF,TGCGCCAGCAGCTTGGAGACAGGGGGATGGACAGATACGCAGTATTTT
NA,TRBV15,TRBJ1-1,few,CATSRESQSEAFF,TGTGCCACCAGCAGAGAGTCCCAGTCGGAGGCTTTCTTT
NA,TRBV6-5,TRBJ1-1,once,CASSYSGKGIDTEAFF,TGTGCCAGCAGTTACTCGGGGAAAGGGATAGACACTGAAGCTTTCTTT
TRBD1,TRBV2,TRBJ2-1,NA,CASSGDRYNEQFF,TGTGCCAGCAGTGGGGACAGATACAATGAGCAGTTCTTC
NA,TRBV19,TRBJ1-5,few,CASSIEGRSQHF,TGTGCCAGTAGTATAGAAGGGAGGTCCCAGCATTTT
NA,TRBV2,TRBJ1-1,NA,CASIRSWAGKTEAFF,TGTGCCAGCATTCGAAGTTGGGCTGGAAAAACTGAAGCTTTCTTT
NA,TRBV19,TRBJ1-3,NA,CASSIDDSGNTIYF,TGTGCCAGTAGTATCGACGATTCTGGAAACACCATATATTTT
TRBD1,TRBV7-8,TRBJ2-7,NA,CASSLASQGAYEQYF,TGTGCCAGCAGCTTAGCGTCTCAGGGGGCCTACGAGCAGTACTTC
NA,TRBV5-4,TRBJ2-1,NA,CASSLENSGNEQFF,TGTGCCAGCAGCTTGGAGAACTCGGGCAATGAGCAGTTCTTC
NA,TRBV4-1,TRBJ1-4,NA,CASSQAPLSTNEKLFF,TGCGCCAGCAGCCAAGCTCCCTTATCAACTAATGAAAAACTGTTTTTT